These T cell receptor beta chains were read from a single sample in a study of CD8 T cells in ankylosing spondylitis. MiXCR, applied by TCRdb to the 5' RACE reads, yields one record per CDR3 protein. The sample lists more than 500,000 distinct CDR3 sequences, roughly 5.3% occurring once. Sequencing used blood, either unsorted or a sorted T cell fraction (not recorded which). The receptor source for this set is a male donor with ankylosing spondylitis. The CDR3 runs from the conserved cysteine through the conserved F or W. A D gene is named only where the DNA matches it firmly. Rows may omit the clone size; those that give it use once, few, many or a size class.

j_gene: TRBJ1-2
abundance: many
v_gene: TRBV7-2
d_gene: .
CDR3nt: TGTGCCAGCAGCTTAGCCCCCGGGTACGGCTACACCTTC
CDR3aa: CASSLAPGYGYTF

j_gene: TRBJ2-5
abundance: few
v_gene: TRBV3-1
d_gene: .
CDR3nt: TGTGCCAGCAGCCAAGTCTCGACGGGAGAAGAGACCCAGTACTTC
CDR3aa: CASSQVSTGEETQYF

j_gene: TRBJ2-7
abundance: many
v_gene: TRBV11-2
d_gene: TRBD2
CDR3nt: TGTGCCAGCAGCTCCGGGACTAGCGGGTTAGCCTACGAGCAGTACTTC
CDR3aa: CASSSGTSGLAYEQYF

j_gene: TRBJ2-1
abundance: many
v_gene: TRBV6-1
d_gene: TRBD1
CDR3nt: TGTGCCAGCAGTGAAAACAGGGGATTACAGAATGAGCAGTTCTTC
CDR3aa: CASSENRGLQNEQFF

j_gene: TRBJ2-3
abundance: many
v_gene: TRBV6-1
d_gene: .
CDR3nt: TGTGCCAGCATCATCAGTATGGCCACAGATACGCAGTATTTT
CDR3aa: CASIISMATDTQYF

j_gene: TRBJ1-3
abundance: many
v_gene: TRBV12-3/TRBV12-4
d_gene: .
CDR3nt: TGTGCCAGCAGTTTCCCCCGACTCTACTCTGGAAACACCATATATTTT
CDR3aa: CASSFPRLYSGNTIYF

j_gene: TRBJ2-3
abundance: many
v_gene: TRBV20-1
d_gene: .
CDR3nt: TGCAGTGCTAGAGGGGGGGTCCCCGGAGATACGCAGTATTTT
CDR3aa: CSARGGVPGDTQYF

j_gene: TRBJ2-5
abundance: few
v_gene: TRBV28
d_gene: .
CDR3nt: TGTGCCAGCAGGCCGTCGGGGCCGGAGACCCAGTACTTC
CDR3aa: CASRPSGPETQYF

j_gene: TRBJ2-3
abundance: .
v_gene: TRBV3-1
d_gene: TRBD2
CDR3nt: TGTGCCAGCCCCCGGGAGGGGGGCACAGATACGCAGTATTTT
CDR3aa: CASPREGGTDTQYF

j_gene: TRBJ2-3
abundance: few
v_gene: TRBV30
d_gene: TRBD1
CDR3nt: TGTGCCGGGTACAGGGGGACAGATACGCAGTATTTT
CDR3aa: CAGYRGTDTQYF

j_gene: TRBJ2-2
abundance: many
v_gene: TRBV11-2
d_gene: TRBD1
CDR3nt: TGTGCCAGCAGCCCCGGAACATGGCCGGGACAGGCAAACGGGGAGCTGTTTTTT
CDR3aa: CASSPGTWPGQANGELFF

j_gene: TRBJ2-7
abundance: many
v_gene: TRBV7-2
d_gene: TRBD2
CDR3nt: TGTGCCAGCAGCCCGCGCGAGCTAGCGGGTTGGAACTACGAGCAGTACTTC
CDR3aa: CASSPRELAGWNYEQYF

j_gene: TRBJ2-1
abundance: .
v_gene: TRBV9
d_gene: TRBD2
CDR3nt: TGTGCCAGCAGCGTATCCTTAGCGGGGGGACTCAATGAGCAGTTCTTC
CDR3aa: CASSVSLAGGLNEQFF

j_gene: TRBJ2-7
abundance: few
v_gene: TRBV4-2
d_gene: TRBD1
CDR3nt: TGTGCCAGCGCGCGGTTGGGACAGGCTAGCCACGAGCAGTACTTC
CDR3aa: CASARLGQASHEQYF

j_gene: TRBJ1-4
abundance: many
v_gene: TRBV12-3/TRBV12-4
d_gene: .
CDR3nt: TGTGCCAGCAGTTTTCGGAAGATTAATGAAAAACTGTTTTTT
CDR3aa: CASSFRKINEKLFF

j_gene: TRBJ1-1
abundance: many
v_gene: TRBV29-1
d_gene: .
CDR3nt: TGCAGCGTTGAAGTAAAAGGACCCAACACTGAAGCTTTCTTT
CDR3aa: CSVEVKGPNTEAFF

j_gene: TRBJ2-7
abundance: many
v_gene: TRBV7-2
d_gene: TRBD2
CDR3nt: TGTGCCAGCACCGGCGGGAGGGCCCACGAGCAGTACTTC
CDR3aa: CASTGGRAHEQYF

j_gene: TRBJ2-1
abundance: .
v_gene: TRBV5-1
d_gene: TRBD1
CDR3nt: TGCGCCAGCAGCTTGGAGGGGGCCCGATTCTACAATGAGCAGTTCTTC
CDR3aa: CASSLEGARFYNEQFF

j_gene: TRBJ1-3
abundance: many
v_gene: TRBV7-2
d_gene: .
CDR3nt: TGTGCCAGCAGCTCGGACCTTGGAAACACCATATATTTT
CDR3aa: CASSSDLGNTIYF

j_gene: TRBJ1-1
abundance: many
v_gene: TRBV5-6
d_gene: .
CDR3nt: TGTGCCAGCAGCGCAACAGGGCGGGACACTGAAGCTTTCTTT
CDR3aa: CASSATGRDTEAFF

j_gene: TRBJ2-1
abundance: many
v_gene: TRBV20-1
d_gene: .
CDR3nt: TGCAGTGCACAATCGTCAGTCACCTACAATGAGCAGTTCTTC
CDR3aa: CSAQSSVTYNEQFF

j_gene: TRBJ1-5
abundance: many
v_gene: TRBV20-1
d_gene: .
CDR3nt: TGCAGTGCTAGTCCGGGACACGGGCAGCCCCAGCATTTT
CDR3aa: CSASPGHGQPQHF

j_gene: TRBJ2-7
abundance: .
v_gene: TRBV30
d_gene: .
CDR3nt: TGTGCCTGGAGTGTACGCTACGAGCAGTACTTC
CDR3aa: CAWSVRYEQYF

j_gene: TRBJ2-3
abundance: many
v_gene: TRBV10-3
d_gene: .
CDR3nt: TGTGCCATCAGGCAGGGGTTGGGTACGCAGTATTTT
CDR3aa: CAIRQGLGTQYF

j_gene: TRBJ2-1
abundance: .
v_gene: TRBV11-2
d_gene: .
CDR3nt: TGTGCCAGCAGCCTGGAACTAGTCGATGAGCAGTTCTTC
CDR3aa: CASSLELVDEQFF

j_gene: TRBJ2-1
abundance: many
v_gene: TRBV6-4
d_gene: TRBD1
CDR3nt: TGTGCCAGCAGCACCGGGACAGACAATGAGCAGTTCTTC
CDR3aa: CASSTGTDNEQFF

j_gene: TRBJ2-2
abundance: .
v_gene: TRBV20-1
d_gene: TRBD2
CDR3nt: TGCAGTGCCCACCGGCTAGCGGCCACCACCGGGGAGCTGTTTTTT
CDR3aa: CSAHRLAATTGELFF

j_gene: TRBJ2-5
abundance: many
v_gene: TRBV5-1
d_gene: .
CDR3nt: TGTGCCAGCAGCTTGGGGAGAGAGACCCAGTACTTC
CDR3aa: CASSLGRETQYF

j_gene: TRBJ1-1
abundance: few
v_gene: TRBV3-1
d_gene: .
CDR3nt: TGTGCCAGCAGCCAAGCCCCGACGAATACTTTCTTT
CDR3aa: CASSQAPTNTFF

j_gene: TRBJ2-1
abundance: .
v_gene: TRBV3-1
d_gene: .
CDR3nt: TGTGCCAGCAGCCAAAACGCCGGGACGGAGAAGTCCAATGAGCAGTTCTTC
CDR3aa: CASSQNAGTEKSNEQFF

j_gene: TRBJ1-2
abundance: many
v_gene: TRBV7-2
d_gene: TRBD1
CDR3nt: TGTGCCAGCAGCTACACAGGGGGCGCGGCTGGCTACACCTTC
CDR3aa: CASSYTGGAAGYTF

j_gene: TRBJ1-2
abundance: many
v_gene: TRBV28
d_gene: TRBD1
CDR3nt: TGTGCCAGCGCCGACAGGGCGGATGGCTACACCTTC
CDR3aa: CASADRADGYTF

j_gene: TRBJ1-2
abundance: many
v_gene: TRBV4-3
d_gene: TRBD1
CDR3nt: TGCGCCAGCAGCCAAACCCCGACAGGGAACTATGGCTACACCTTC
CDR3aa: CASSQTPTGNYGYTF

j_gene: TRBJ1-4
abundance: many
v_gene: TRBV12-3/TRBV12-4
d_gene: .
CDR3nt: TGTGCCAGCAGTTTCCTGGTCGGGAGGGCCGCAACTAATGAAAAACTGTTTTTT
CDR3aa: CASSFLVGRAATNEKLFF

j_gene: TRBJ2-7
abundance: many
v_gene: TRBV6-5
d_gene: .
CDR3nt: TGTGCCAGCAGTTACTCGTATGCGGGAACCTACGAGCAGTACTTC
CDR3aa: CASSYSYAGTYEQYF

j_gene: TRBJ2-7
abundance: many
v_gene: TRBV6-2/TRBV6-3
d_gene: .
CDR3nt: TGTGCCAGCAGTTCGGACTGGATCCTACTGGGGTACTTC
CDR3aa: CASSSDWILLGYF

j_gene: TRBJ2-2
abundance: many
v_gene: TRBV9
d_gene: .
CDR3nt: TGTGCCAGCAGCGTAGGGGGGGCGCACACCGGGGAGCTGTTTTTT
CDR3aa: CASSVGGAHTGELFF